What follows are 28 T cell receptor beta chains derived from one specimen sequenced in a study of cytomegalovirus exposure and HLA in healthy donors. Sequencing used immunoSEQ multiplex PCR; TCRdb keeps in-frame clones, though not all of them. Of around 220,000 clones listed, approximately 80% were seen once; the top ten hold more than 13%. Sequencing input: PBMCs. The receptors were gathered from a woman in her thirties in good health and CMV-seropositive.

V usage is TRBV2 and J usage is TRBJ2-1, with 7 nucleotides matching TRBD1. The CDR3 covers 11 residues. Germline trimming cut 7 bases from V and 7 bases from J; bases unmatched to any gene: 1. The germline V gene has CDR1 SNHLY and CDR2 FYNNEI. In DNA, the CDR3 is TGTGCCAGCACAGGGGGAAATGAGCAGTTCTTC. Translating gives CASTGGNEQFF.

This clone has only one observation. DNA for the CDR3: TGTGCCTGGAGTGTAAGTCAGTCCCATGAGCAGTTCTTC. Protein product: CAWSVSQSHEQFF. The chain has TRBV30 and TRBJ2-1; D not resolved. The length of the CDR3 is 13 residues. V gave up 0 bases and J gave up 8 bases, with 11 bases separating them. Per the germline V gene, CDR1 is GTSNPN and CDR2 is SVGIG (reference sequence). Full variable domain (remainder filled in from reference TRBV30 and TRBJ2-1): SQTIHQWPATLVQPVGSPLSLECTVEGTSNPNLYWYRQAAGRGLQLLFYSVGIGQISSEVPQNLSASRPQDRQFILSSKKLLLSDSGFYLCAWSVSQSHEQFFGPGTRLTVL.

The chain couples TRBV29-1 to TRBJ2-6; 7 positions agree with TRBD1. This CDR3 contains 18 residues. Germline V lookup: CDR1 SQVTM, CDR2 ANQGSEA. With 0 bases clipped from V and 1 base from J, the junction kept 9 bases outside the gene matches. CDR3 amino acids: CSVEDPGTALSGANVLTF. The CDR3 DNA follows: TGCAGCGTTGAAGATCCCGGGACAGCGCTTTCTGGGGCCAACGTCCTGACTTTC.

This chain uses TRBV30 with TRBJ2-6; a weak D match, TRBD2 (5 bases). V was clipped by 2 bases and J by 3 bases, with 14 bases between them. The CDR3 covers 16 residues. The germline V gene has CDR1 GTSNPN and CDR2 SVGIG (reference sequence). The DNA for the CDR3 is TGTGCCTGGAGTAAGAGCGGCCGGGGTGGGGCCAACGTCCTGACTTTC. This encodes CAWSKSGRGGANVLTF.

The chain has TRBV9 and TRBJ2-1; D perhaps matches TRBD2 (7 bases). Trimming took 0 bases from V and 3 from J, leaving 16 bases between them. The CDR3 is made up of 17 amino acids. Germline values: CDR1 SGDLS, CDR2 YYNGEE. Written as DNA, the CDR3 is TGTGCCAGCAGCGTAGACCCCGGGGGGCCCCGCTACAATGAGCAGTTCTTC. Protein: CASSVDPGGPRYNEQFF.

The chain couples TRBV6-5 to TRBJ1-1; D is uncertain. The CDR3 runs 13 residues. Per germline, CDR1 MNHEY and CDR2 SVGAGI. Between the trimmed V and J ends, which lost 6 bases and 4 bases, there was a span of 12 bases. In DNA, the CDR3 is TGTGCCAGCAGCGGCGGTTGGGGCACTGAAGCTTTCTTT. It translates to CASSGGWGTEAFF.

The gene calls are TRBV7-9 and TRBJ2-7, with 8 bases lining up with TRBD1. Per germline, CDR1 SEHNR and CDR2 FQNEAQ (reference sequence). Germline trimming cut 0 bases from V and 5 bases from J; bases unmatched to any gene: 18. The CDR3 is 19 residues long. For the CDR3, the DNA is TGTGCCAGCAGCTTAGCTTTCCATACCCGGACAGGGCTGGAGGACGAGCAGTACTTC. Translating it yields CASSLAFHTRTGLEDEQYF.

The gene calls are TRBV5-1 and TRBJ2-5; 9 bases line up with TRBD2. The ends lost 4 bases at V and 2 bases at J; junction bases unmatched: 9. This CDR3 is built from 16 residues. Germline V gene lookup returns CDR1 SGHRS and CDR2 YFSETQ. As DNA, the CDR3 is TGCGCCAGCAGCGCGAATACCCTAGCGGGACAAGAGACCCAGTACTTC. It translates to CASSANTLAGQETQYF.

The chain joins TRBV11-2 to TRBJ2-5; D is uncertain. Germline V CDR1 and CDR2: SGHAT, FQNNGV. The ends were cut back, 4 bases at V and 9 bases at J, with 9 bases in the middle. The CDR3 spans 11 residues. Here the CDR3 DNA reads TGTGCCAGCAGCTCCCCGAGATCCCAGTACTTC. Protein product: CASSSPRSQYF.

This clone was observed a few times. The V call is TRBV5-5, the J call TRBJ1-5, with D possibly being TRBD1 (6 bases). Trimming removed 2 bases at V and 3 bases at J, with 9 bases between. The CDR3 runs to 14 residues. Germline CDR1 is SGHKS and CDR2 is YYEKEE (reference sequence). In DNA, the CDR3 is TGTGCCAGCAGCTTCCGGGACAACAATCAGCCCCAGCATTTT. This gives the protein CASSFRDNNQPQHF.

The chain couples TRBV5-4 to TRBJ1-2, with D possibly matching TRBD1 (5 bases). The ends were cut back, 4 bases at V and 7 bases at J, with 23 bases in the middle. The CDR3 is 16 amino acids. Germline V CDR1 and CDR2: SGHNT, YYREEE (reference sequence). Here the CDR3 reads CASSAGTERTFTGYTF. As DNA, the CDR3 is TGTGCCAGCAGCGCCGGGACGGAAAGAACGTTTACTGGCTACACCTTC.

With respect to this clone: The germline gene is not matched at one end of the junction; a read error may be the cause. V usage is TRBV13 and J usage is TRBJ2-2; TRBD1 agrees at 9 bases. Germline V lookup: CDR1 PRHDT, CDR2 FYEKMQ (reference sequence). This CDR3 has 15 amino acids. For the CDR3, the DNA is TGTGCCAGCAGCATAGGGACAGGGAATGCCGGGGAGCTGTTTTTT. Its protein product is CASSIGTGNAGELFF.

V usage is TRBV5-4 and J usage is TRBJ2-3; D unclear. Trimming pared 3 bases from V and 0 bases from J, leaving 14 bases between. Germline lookup yields CDR1 SGHNT and CDR2 YYREEE (reference sequence). The CDR3 spans 16 residues. CDR3: CASSSFITGSTDTQYF. CDR3 nucleotides: TGTGCCAGCAGCTCCTTCATTACCGGGAGCACAGATACGCAGTATTTT.

In nucleotides, the CDR3 is TGTGCCAGCTCACGAAATAACATTGGGGAAGGGGAGCTGTTTTTT. Amino acids: CASSRNNIGEGELFF. The chain combines TRBV18 with TRBJ2-2; D is undetermined. The germline CDR1 and CDR2 sequences are KGHSH and LQKENI. The CDR3 extends over 15 amino acids. V lost 4 bases to trimming and J lost 8 bases, with 17 bases between them.

The V call is TRBV27, the J call TRBJ1-2, with D uncertain. Germline V CDR1 and CDR2: MNHEY, SMNVEV (reference sequence). The CDR3 has 12 amino acids. V was pared by 6 bases and J by 2 bases, with 7 bases between. The CDR3 DNA is TGTGCCAGCAGGGGTTGGAACTATGGCTACACCTTC. Its translation is CASRGWNYGYTF.

This sequence joins TRBV27 and TRBJ2-7; 7 positions agree with TRBD2. The CDR3 runs 22 residues. The V gene's germline CDR1 is MNHEY and CDR2 SMNVEV (reference sequence). With V trimmed by 6 bases and J by 3 bases, 32 bases remained unmatched. The DNA of the CDR3 is TGTGCCAGCAGCTCTGGTCCGGGGGGAGAAGGGACTCGTGCCGGGAGTCTCTACGAGCAGTACTTC. Translating gives CASSSGPGGEGTRAGSLYEQYF.

The J gene is TRBJ1-2, the V gene TRBV9, with TRBD1 matching 8 bases. Germline CDR1 reads SGDLS; CDR2 reads YYNGEE. With 2 bases clipped from V and 4 bases from J, the junction kept 7 bases outside the gene matches. The CDR3 sequence is 15 residues long. The CDR3: CASSVDNGQGYGYTF. The DNA for the CDR3 is TGTGCCAGCAGCGTTGATAACGGACAGGGCTATGGCTACACCTTC.

In this sample, this clone turned up a few times. Written as DNA, the CDR3 is TGTGCCAGTAGTATGTTGCGTGGGGGCTACACCTTC. Translation gives CASSMLRGGYTF. This chain joins TRBV19 and TRBJ1-2; D gene unclear. Germline V gene data show CDR1 as LNHDA and CDR2 as SQIVND (reference sequence). CDR3 length: 12 residues. Trimming cost V 3 bases and J 8 bases, with 10 bases left between them.

The chain uses TRBV15 and TRBJ1-4; D remains ambiguous. The V and J ends lost 0 bases and 4 bases respectively, with 18 bases between them. This CDR3 has 18 residues. Germline V gives CDR1 LNHNV, CDR2 YYDKDF (reference sequence). CDR3 bases: TGTGCCACCAGCAGAGATGATCTGGGGAGAGGACTTAATGAAAAACTGTTTTTT. It yields the protein CATSRDDLGRGLNEKLFF.

The chain employs TRBV7-9 and TRBJ2-1, with D tentatively TRBD1 (7 bases). The V gene's germline CDR1 is SEHNR and CDR2 FQNEAQ (reference sequence). V lost 6 bases and J lost 9, with 21 bases in between. The CDR3 contains 15 residues. CDR3 loop: CASSPQGGGFREQFF. The CDR3 bases are TGTGCCAGCAGTCCTCAGGGGGGAGGCTTCCGTGAGCAGTTCTTC.

This clone has more than one count but fewer than ten. Germline is not matched at one junction end, which may reflect a read error. This sequence joins TRBV11-2 and TRBJ1-2; D remains unclear. The CDR3 spans 13 residues. The germline V gene encodes CDR1 SGHAT and CDR2 FQNNGV. The CDR3 DNA reads as TGTGCCAGCAGCTTAAGTGAATCTTATGACTACACCTTC. Encoded protein: CASSLSESYDYTF.

The chain links TRBV9 to TRBJ2-1; 7 nucleotides agree with TRBD2. CDR1 and CDR2 (germline): SGDLS, YYNGEE. V was pared by 3 bases and J by 0 bases, with 3 bases of the junction left unmatched. CDR3 size: 15 residues. The CDR3 sequence is CASSESGTSYNEQFF. The DNA of the CDR3 is TGTGCCAGCAGCGAAAGCGGGACCTCCTACAATGAGCAGTTCTTC.

The chain is built from TRBV4-3 and TRBJ2-1; 8 bases line up with TRBD2. This CDR3 spans 15 amino acids. The germline V gene has CDR1 LGHNA and CDR2 YSLEER. V lost 1 base, J lost 4 bases, and 3 bases stayed unmatched. The CDR3 sequence: CASSQVTSGYNEQFF. The CDR3 DNA reads TGCGCCAGCAGCCAAGTTACTAGCGGATACAATGAGCAGTTCTTC.

V usage is TRBV5-6 and J usage is TRBJ1-5; D perhaps matches TRBD1 (6 bases). This CDR3 region has 15 residues. V gave up 1 base and J gave up 5 bases, with 13 bases separating them. The germline gives CDR1 SGHDT, CDR2 YYEEEE. CDR3 sequence reads: CASSLFSQGHQPQHF. For the CDR3, the DNA is TGTGCCAGCAGCTTGTTCTCTCAGGGGCATCAGCCCCAGCATTTT.

This clone was observed once. The chain uses TRBV29-1 and TRBJ1-2; D not certain. V gave up 3 bases and J gave up 7 bases, with 12 bases separating them. Germline CDR1 SQVTM, CDR2 ANQGSEA. The CDR3 totals 12 residues. For the CDR3, the DNA is TGCAGCGTTGAGAAGAGAGGAGGTGGCTACACCTTC. Its protein is CSVEKRGGGYTF.

The gene calls are TRBV15 and TRBJ1-5; perhaps TRBD1 as D (5 bases). V lost 3 bases and J lost 0, with 12 bases in between. The germline V gene has CDR1 LNHNV and CDR2 YYDKDF (reference sequence). The CDR3 length is 16 residues. CDR3 amino acids: CATSSRESFSNQPQHF. CDR3 in DNA: TGTGCCACCAGCAGCAGGGAGTCGTTTAGCAATCAGCCCCAGCATTTT.

V and J are TRBV30 and TRBJ2-2; TRBD1 is a possible D gene (5 bases). In germline, CDR1 is GTSNPN, CDR2 SVGIG (reference sequence). The V and J ends lost 2 bases and 3 bases respectively, with 13 bases between them. The CDR3 runs 15 residues. The CDR3 loop is CAWSSQGVDTGELFF. In nucleotides, the CDR3 is TGTGCCTGGAGTTCCCAAGGGGTCGACACCGGGGAGCTGTTTTTT.

V and J are TRBV7-2 and TRBJ2-7; D might be TRBD2 (6 bases). Germline V gene sequence: CDR1 SGHTA, CDR2 FQGNSA. The CDR3 length is 15 residues. Trimming left V 3 bases short and J 5 bases short, with 17 bases between. CDR3 in DNA: TGTGCCAGCAGCTTGGGACTCCCTCCTTGGGACGAGCAGTACTTC. This encodes CASSLGLPPWDEQYF.